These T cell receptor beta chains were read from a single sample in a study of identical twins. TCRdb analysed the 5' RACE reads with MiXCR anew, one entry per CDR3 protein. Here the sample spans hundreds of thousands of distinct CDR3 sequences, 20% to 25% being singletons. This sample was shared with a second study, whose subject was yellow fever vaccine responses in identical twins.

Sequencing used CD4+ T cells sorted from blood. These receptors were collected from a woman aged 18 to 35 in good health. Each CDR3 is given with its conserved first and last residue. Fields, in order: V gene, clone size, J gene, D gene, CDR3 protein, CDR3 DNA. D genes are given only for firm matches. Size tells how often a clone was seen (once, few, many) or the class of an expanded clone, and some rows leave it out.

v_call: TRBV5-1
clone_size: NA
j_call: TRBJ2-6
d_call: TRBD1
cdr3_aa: CASTGDRGSSGANVLTF
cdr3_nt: TGCGCCAGCACTGGGGACAGGGGAAGCTCTGGGGCCAACGTCCTGACTTTC

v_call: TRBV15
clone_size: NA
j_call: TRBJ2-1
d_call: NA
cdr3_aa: CATSSPERQLREQFF
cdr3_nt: TGTGCCACCAGCAGTCCAGAGAGACAGCTCCGCGAGCAGTTCTTC

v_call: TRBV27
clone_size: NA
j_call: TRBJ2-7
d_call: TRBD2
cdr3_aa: CASSSWTSGSSSYEQYF
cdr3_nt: TGTGCCAGCAGTTCATGGACTAGCGGGTCGAGCTCCTACGAGCAGTACTTC

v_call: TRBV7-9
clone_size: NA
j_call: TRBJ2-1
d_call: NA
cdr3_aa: CASSLTGVSPTEQFF
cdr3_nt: TGTGCCAGCAGCTTAACCGGGGTCTCGCCCACTGAGCAGTTCTTC

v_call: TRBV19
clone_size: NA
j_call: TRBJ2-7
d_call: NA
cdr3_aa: CASSTLEGQGYSYEQYF
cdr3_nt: TGTGCCAGTAGTACCCTGGAGGGGCAGGGGTACTCCTACGAGCAGTACTTC

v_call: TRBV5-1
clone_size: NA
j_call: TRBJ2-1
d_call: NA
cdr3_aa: CASSLSLATYNEQFF
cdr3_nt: TGCGCCAGCAGCTTGTCATTAGCGACTTACAATGAGCAGTTCTTC

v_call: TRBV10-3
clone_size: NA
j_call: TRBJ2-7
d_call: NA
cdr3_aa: CAISDQGRGNYEQYF
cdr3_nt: TGTGCCATCAGTGACCAGGGGAGAGGGAACTACGAGCAGTACTTC

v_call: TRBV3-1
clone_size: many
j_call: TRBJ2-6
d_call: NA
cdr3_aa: CASSGSSGANVLTF
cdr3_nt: TGTGCCAGCAGTGGTAGCTCTGGGGCCAACGTCCTGACTTTC

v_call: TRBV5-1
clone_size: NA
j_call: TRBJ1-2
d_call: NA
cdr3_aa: CASSLPRDAGDGYTF
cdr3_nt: TGCGCCAGCAGCTTACCCAGGGACGCCGGGGATGGCTACACCTTC

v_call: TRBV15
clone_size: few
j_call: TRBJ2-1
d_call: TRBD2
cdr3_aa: CATSRDREAGASDEQFF
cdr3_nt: TGTGCCACCAGCAGAGATCGGGAAGCGGGAGCTTCGGATGAGCAGTTCTTC

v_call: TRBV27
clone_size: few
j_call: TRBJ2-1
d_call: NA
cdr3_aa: CASSFRGGEQFF
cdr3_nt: TGTGCCAGCAGTTTTCGTGGTGGTGAGCAGTTCTTC

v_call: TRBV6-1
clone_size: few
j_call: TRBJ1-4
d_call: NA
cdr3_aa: CASSEFLSAGKLFF
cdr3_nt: TGTGCCAGCAGTGAGTTTTTATCCGCAGGAAAACTGTTTTTT

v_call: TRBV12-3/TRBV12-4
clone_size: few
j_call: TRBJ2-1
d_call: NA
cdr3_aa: CASSSGTGLIEQFF
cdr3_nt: TGTGCCAGCAGTTCCGGGACTGGGTTGATTGAGCAGTTCTTC

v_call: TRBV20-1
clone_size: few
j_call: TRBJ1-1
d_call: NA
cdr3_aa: CSAADGVVTGAEAFF
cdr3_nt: TGCAGTGCCGCGGATGGGGTCGTGACCGGTGCTGAAGCTTTCTTT

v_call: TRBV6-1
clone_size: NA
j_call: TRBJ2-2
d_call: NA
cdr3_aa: CASTPGGVTGELFF
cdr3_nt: TGTGCCAGCACTCCAGGGGGGGTCACCGGGGAGCTGTTTTTT

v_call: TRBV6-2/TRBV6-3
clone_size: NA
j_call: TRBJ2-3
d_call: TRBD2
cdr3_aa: CASSYSRRGIILPGTDTQYF
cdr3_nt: TGTGCCAGCAGTTACTCGAGGCGGGGGATCATCCTGCCCGGCACAGATACGCAGTATTTT

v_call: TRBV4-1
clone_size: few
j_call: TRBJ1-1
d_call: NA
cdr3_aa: CASSQVQLETEAFF
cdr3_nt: TGCGCCAGCAGCCAAGTCCAGCTCGAGACTGAAGCTTTCTTT

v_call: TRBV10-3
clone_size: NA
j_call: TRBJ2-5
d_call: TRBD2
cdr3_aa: CAISEGGLAGPQETQYF
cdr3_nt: TGTGCCATCAGTGAGGGGGGACTAGCGGGGCCACAAGAGACCCAGTACTTC

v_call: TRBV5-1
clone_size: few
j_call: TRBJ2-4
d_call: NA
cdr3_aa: CASSLVQGNIQYF
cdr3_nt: TGCGCCAGCAGCTTGGTCCAGGGTAACATTCAGTACTTC

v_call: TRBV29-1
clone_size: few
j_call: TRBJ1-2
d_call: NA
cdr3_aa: CSVGGSGSNYGYTF
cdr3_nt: TGCAGCGTTGGGGGATCGGGGAGCAACTATGGCTACACCTTC

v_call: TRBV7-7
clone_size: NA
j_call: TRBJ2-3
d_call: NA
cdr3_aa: CASSSTEGGTDTQYF
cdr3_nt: TGTGCCAGCAGCTCAACAGAGGGGGGCACAGATACGCAGTATTTT

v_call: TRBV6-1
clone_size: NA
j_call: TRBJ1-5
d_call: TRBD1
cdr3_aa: CASSLTGQGLQPQHF
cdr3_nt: TGTGCCAGCAGCCTCACGGGACAGGGCTTGCAGCCCCAGCATTTT

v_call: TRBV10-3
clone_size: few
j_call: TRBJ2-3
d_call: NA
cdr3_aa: CAISERVGTDTQYF
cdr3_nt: TGTGCCATCAGTGAGCGGGTAGGCACAGATACGCAGTATTTT

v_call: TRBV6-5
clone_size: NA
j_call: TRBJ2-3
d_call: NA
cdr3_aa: CASTADNTQYF
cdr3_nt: TGTGCCAGCACCGCGGATAATACGCAGTATTTT

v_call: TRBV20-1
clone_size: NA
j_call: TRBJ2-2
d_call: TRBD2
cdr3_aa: CSARSVGGAGELFF
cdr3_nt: TGCAGTGCTAGATCAGTTGGGGGGGCCGGGGAGCTGTTTTTT

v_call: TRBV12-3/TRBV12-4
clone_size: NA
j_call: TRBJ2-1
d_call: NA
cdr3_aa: CASSSKRGNEQFF
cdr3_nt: TGTGCCAGCAGTTCCAAACGGGGCAATGAGCAGTTCTTC

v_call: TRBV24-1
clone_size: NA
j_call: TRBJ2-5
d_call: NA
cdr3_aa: CATSDPLGQETQYF
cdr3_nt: TGTGCCACCAGTGATCCATTAGGCCAGGAGACCCAGTACTTC

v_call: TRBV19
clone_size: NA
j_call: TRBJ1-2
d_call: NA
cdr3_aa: CASWTVNYGYTF
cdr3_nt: TGTGCCAGTTGGACAGTCAACTATGGCTACACCTTC

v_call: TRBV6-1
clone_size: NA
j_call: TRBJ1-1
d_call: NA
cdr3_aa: CASREIRDLSPEAFF
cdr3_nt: TGTGCCAGCAGGGAAATCCGGGACTTAAGCCCTGAAGCTTTCTTT

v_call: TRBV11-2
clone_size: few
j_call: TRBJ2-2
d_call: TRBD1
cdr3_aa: CASSFPYRAGTGRTGELFF
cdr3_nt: TGTGCCAGCAGCTTCCCTTATAGGGCCGGGACAGGGAGGACCGGGGAGCTGTTTTTT

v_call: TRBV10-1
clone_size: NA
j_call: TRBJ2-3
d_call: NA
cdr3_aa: CASSVQGGHTQYF
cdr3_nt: TGCGCCAGCAGTGTACAGGGTGGTCATACGCAGTATTTT

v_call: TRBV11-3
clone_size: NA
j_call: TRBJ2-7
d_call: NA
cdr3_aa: CASSPKSRAEHEQYF
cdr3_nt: TGTGCCAGCAGCCCAAAGAGCAGGGCCGAGCACGAGCAGTACTTC

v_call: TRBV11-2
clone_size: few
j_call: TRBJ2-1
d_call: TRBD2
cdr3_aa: CASSLLGGGGGTYNEQFF
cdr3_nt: TGTGCCAGCAGCTTATTGGGAGGCGGGGGGGGCACCTACAATGAGCAGTTCTTC

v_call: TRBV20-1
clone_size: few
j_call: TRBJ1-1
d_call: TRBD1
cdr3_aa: CSARKTGGFNTEAFF
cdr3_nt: TGCAGTGCTAGGAAAACAGGGGGCTTTAACACTGAAGCTTTCTTT

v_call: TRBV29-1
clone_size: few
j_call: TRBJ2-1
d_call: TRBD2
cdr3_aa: CSVEHSGSTYNEQFF
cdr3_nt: TGCAGCGTTGAACATAGCGGGAGCACCTACAATGAGCAGTTCTTC

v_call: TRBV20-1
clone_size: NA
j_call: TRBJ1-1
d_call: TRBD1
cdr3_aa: CSARDDLDRGPNTEAFF
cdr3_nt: TGCAGTGCTAGAGATGACCTTGACAGGGGACCTAACACTGAAGCTTTCTTT